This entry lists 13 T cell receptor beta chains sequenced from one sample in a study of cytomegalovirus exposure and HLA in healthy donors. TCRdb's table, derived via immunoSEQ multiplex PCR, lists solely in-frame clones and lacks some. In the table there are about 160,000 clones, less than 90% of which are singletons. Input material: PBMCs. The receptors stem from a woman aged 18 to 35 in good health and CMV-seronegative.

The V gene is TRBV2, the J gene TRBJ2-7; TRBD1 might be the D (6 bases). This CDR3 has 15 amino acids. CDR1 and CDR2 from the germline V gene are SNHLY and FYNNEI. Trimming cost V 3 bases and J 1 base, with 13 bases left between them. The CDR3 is CASSDRGRGSYEQYF. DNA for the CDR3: TGTGCCAGCAGTGATCGGGGCAGGGGATCCTACGAGCAGTACTTC.

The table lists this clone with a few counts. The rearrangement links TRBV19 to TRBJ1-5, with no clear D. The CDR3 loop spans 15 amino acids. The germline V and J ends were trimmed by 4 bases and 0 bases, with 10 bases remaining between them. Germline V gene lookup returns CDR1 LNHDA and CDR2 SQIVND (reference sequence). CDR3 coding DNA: TGTGCCAGTAGTACGGGTAGAACTAGCAATCAGCCCCAGCATTTT. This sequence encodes CASSTGRTSNQPQHF.

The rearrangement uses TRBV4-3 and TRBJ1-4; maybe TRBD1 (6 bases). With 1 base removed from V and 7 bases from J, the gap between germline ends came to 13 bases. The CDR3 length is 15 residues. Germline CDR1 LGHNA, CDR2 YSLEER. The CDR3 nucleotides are TGCGCCAGCAGCCAAGTAGGGGGAAGGCGTGAAAAACTGTTTTTT. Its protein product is CASSQVGGRREKLFF.

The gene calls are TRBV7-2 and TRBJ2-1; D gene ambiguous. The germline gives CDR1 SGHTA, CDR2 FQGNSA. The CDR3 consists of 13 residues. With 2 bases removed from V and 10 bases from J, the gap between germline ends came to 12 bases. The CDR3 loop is CASSLNSMREQFF. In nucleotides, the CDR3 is TGTGCCAGCAGCTTAAATTCGATGAGGGAGCAGTTCTTC.

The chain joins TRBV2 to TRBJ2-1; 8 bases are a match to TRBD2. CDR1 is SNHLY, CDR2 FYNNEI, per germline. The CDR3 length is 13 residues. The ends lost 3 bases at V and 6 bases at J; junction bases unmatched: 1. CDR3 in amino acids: CASSDGLANEQFF. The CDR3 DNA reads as TGTGCCAGCAGTGACGGACTAGCCAATGAGCAGTTCTTC.

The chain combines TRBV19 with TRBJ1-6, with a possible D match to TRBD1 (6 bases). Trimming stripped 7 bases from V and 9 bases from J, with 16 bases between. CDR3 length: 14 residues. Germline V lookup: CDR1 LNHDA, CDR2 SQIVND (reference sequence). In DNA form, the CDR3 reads TGTGCCAGTACCCCGACAGGAGGTGCTTCACCCCTCCACTTT. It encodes CASTPTGGASPLHF.

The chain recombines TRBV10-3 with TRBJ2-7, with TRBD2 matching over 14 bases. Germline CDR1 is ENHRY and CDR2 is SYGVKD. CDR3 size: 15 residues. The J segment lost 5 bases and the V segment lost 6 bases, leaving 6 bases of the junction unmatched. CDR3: CAIRGGLAGEDEQYF. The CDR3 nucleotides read TGTGCCATCAGAGGGGGACTAGCGGGAGAGGACGAGCAGTACTTC.

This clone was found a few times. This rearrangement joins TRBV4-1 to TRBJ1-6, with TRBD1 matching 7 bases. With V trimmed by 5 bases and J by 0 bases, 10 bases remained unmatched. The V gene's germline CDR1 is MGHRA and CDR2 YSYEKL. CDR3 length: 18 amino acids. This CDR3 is CASSERQGPGSYNSPLHF. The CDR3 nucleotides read TGCGCCAGCAGCGAGCGACAGGGCCCAGGCTCCTATAATTCACCCCTCCACTTT.

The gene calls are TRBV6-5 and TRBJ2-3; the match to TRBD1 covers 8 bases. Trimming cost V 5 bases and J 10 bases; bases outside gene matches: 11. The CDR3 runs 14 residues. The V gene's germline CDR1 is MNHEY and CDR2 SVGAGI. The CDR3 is CASSPNLDRGAQYF. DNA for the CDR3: TGTGCCAGCAGTCCCAACCTTGACAGGGGAGCGCAGTATTTT.

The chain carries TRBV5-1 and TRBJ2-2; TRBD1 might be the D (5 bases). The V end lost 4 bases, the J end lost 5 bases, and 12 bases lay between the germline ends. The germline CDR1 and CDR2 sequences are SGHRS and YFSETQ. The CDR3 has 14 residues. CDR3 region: CASSMARVTGELFF. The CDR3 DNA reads TGCGCCAGCAGCATGGCCAGGGTTACCGGGGAGCTGTTTTTT.

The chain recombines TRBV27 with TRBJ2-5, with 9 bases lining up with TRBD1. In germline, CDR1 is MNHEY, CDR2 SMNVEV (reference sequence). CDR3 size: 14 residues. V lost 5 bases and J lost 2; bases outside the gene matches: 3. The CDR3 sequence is CASSHDRGQETQYF. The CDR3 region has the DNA TGTGCCAGCAGTCACGACAGGGGGCAAGAGACCCAGTACTTC.

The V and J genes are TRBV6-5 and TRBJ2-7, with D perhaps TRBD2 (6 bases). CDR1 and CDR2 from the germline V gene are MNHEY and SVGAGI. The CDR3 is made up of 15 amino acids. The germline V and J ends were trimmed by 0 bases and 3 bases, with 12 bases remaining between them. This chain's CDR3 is CASSYSLGGDYEQYF. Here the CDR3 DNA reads TGTGCCAGCAGTTACTCGTTGGGGGGAGACTACGAGCAGTACTTC.

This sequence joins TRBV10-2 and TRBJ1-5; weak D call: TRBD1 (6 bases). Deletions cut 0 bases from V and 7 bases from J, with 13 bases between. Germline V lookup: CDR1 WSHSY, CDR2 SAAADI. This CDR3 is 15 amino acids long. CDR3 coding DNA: TGCGCCAGCAGTGAGTCCGGACAGCTTGGGCAGCCCCAGCATTTT. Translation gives CASSESGQLGQPQHF.